Below, 5 T cell receptor beta chains from the same sample are listed, as sequenced in a study of PD-L1 blockade in urothelial cancer. The time point is: peripheral blood 6 weeks after treatment start. Method: immunoSEQ multiplex PCR; TCRdb's copy keeps in-frame clones and lacks some. The profile shows 100,000 to 150,000 clones, 86% of them singletons. Specimen: PBMCs, collected around atezolizumab (anti-PD-L1) treatment. These receptor sequences come from a man between 50 and 59 years old with urothelial cancer.

CDR3 amino acids: CASSERGLGGYTF. Written as DNA, the CDR3 is TGTGCCAGCAGTGAGAGGGGGCTAGGGGGCTACACCTTC. V gene TRBV2 combines with J gene TRBJ1-2, with 7 bases matching TRBD1. Trimming cost V 3 bases and J 8 bases; bases outside gene matches: 6. Germline CDR1 reads SNHLY; CDR2 reads FYNNEI. CDR3 length equals 13 residues. Looking up the rest from reference TRBV2 and TRBJ1-2 gives the full variable domain: EPEVTQTPSHQVTQMGQEVILRCVPISNHLYFYWYRQILGQKVEFLVSFYNNEISEKSEIFDDQFSVERPDGSNFTLKIRSTKLEDSAMYFCASSERGLGGYTFGSGTRLTVV.

The chain employs TRBV19 and TRBJ1-6, with 7 bases lining up with TRBD1. CDR3 size: 15 residues. Trimming took 3 bases from V and 8 from J; bases not matched to a gene: 7. Germline lookup yields CDR1 LNHDA and CDR2 SQIVND (reference sequence). The CDR3 is CASSISGTVDSPLHF. In nucleotides, the CDR3 is TGTGCCAGTAGTATTTCGGGGACAGTGGATTCACCCCTCCACTTT.

This clone was seen a single time. The chain recombines TRBV6-1 with TRBJ1-5, with 8 bases that match TRBD1. Germline-derived CDR1 and CDR2 are MNHNS and SASEGT. J was trimmed by 3 bases and V by 5 bases; bases with no gene match: 6. The CDR3 length is 15 residues. The CDR3 spells CASSPGQATNQPQHF. The CDR3 coding sequence is TGTGCCAGCAGTCCGGGACAGGCTACCAATCAGCCCCAGCATTTT.

The J gene is TRBJ2-1, the V gene TRBV9; TRBD2 is a possible D gene (6 bases). V lost 3 bases and J lost 1, with 11 bases in between. This CDR3 is 15 amino acids long. Germline CDR1 is SGDLS and CDR2 is YYNGEE. The CDR3 loop reads CASSATSRSYNEQFF. The CDR3, as DNA: TGTGCCAGCAGCGCTACTAGCCGTTCCTACAATGAGCAGTTCTTC. Full variable domain (rest looked up from reference TRBV9 and TRBJ2-1): DSGVTQTPKHLITATGQRVTLRCSPRSGDLSVYWYQQSLDQGLQFLIQYYNGEERAKGNILERFSAQQFPDLHSELNLSSLELGDSALYFCASSATSRSYNEQFFGPGTRLTVL.

This clone showed up just once. CDR3 protein: CASSPGPGYSYEQYF. The CDR3 region has the DNA TGCGCCAGCAGCCCGGGCCCGGGATATAGTTACGAGCAGTACTTC. The chain is built from TRBV5-1 and TRBJ2-7, with D tentatively TRBD2 (5 bases). V was clipped by 4 bases and J by 4 bases, with 18 bases between them. Germline V CDR1 and CDR2: SGHRS, YFSETQ. This CDR3 region has 15 residues.